This record looks at one TCR beta chain sequence and its context. Antigen: not known. This entry is derived from a study of cytomegalovirus exposure and HLA in healthy donors. Germline V gene lookup returns CDR1 LNHDA and CDR2 SQIVND (reference sequence). This CDR3 has 15 residues. The trim removed 5 bases at V and 1 base at J, leaving 7 bases unmatched. Primers included in the PCR were 60 Vbeta and 13 Jbeta primers. Clones were sequenced by immunoSEQ multiplex PCR, and TCRdb holds only the in-frame ones, with some missing. The sample lists around 150,000 clones, about 80% seen once, with roughly 1.4% in the top ten. Regarding the study as a whole: In a later analysis, productive TCRs from donors in an Asian-associated ancestry cluster reportedly carried fewer N-insertions than the cohort mean. The study listed approximately 160 cytomegalovirus-associated TCR beta chains.

The material sequenced was PBMCs. The source of this sequence is a man aged 30 to 39 in good health and CMV-seropositive. The gene calls are TRBV19 and TRBJ1-1; 7 nucleotides align to TRBD1. The DNA of the CDR3 is TGTGCCAGTAGTCAATCTCGACAGGGGAACACTGAAGCTTTCTTT. Translation gives CASSQSRQGNTEAFF.